The clone carrying this TCR beta chain has ten or more counts. Its antigen is not known. TCRdb redid the calling of the PCR reads with MiXCR, one entry per CDR3 protein. Seen here are 400,000 to 600,000 distinct CDR3 sequences, over 20% observed once, and the top ten hold under 0.85%. The V end was cut by 0 bases, the J end by 3 bases, with 6 bases between. There are 14 residues in the CDR3. Germline values: CDR1 MNHEY, CDR2 SVGEGT. This sample stems from a study of molecular identifiers for immune sequencing clone quantification. Study-level information: The replicate experiment used RNA from 20,000 or 100,000 naive CD8 cells. This RNA was split into five aliquots, and four of them were sequenced.

The study's findings and limits: Even with some 960,000 naive cells present, spiked Jurkat TCR RNA from one cell was reportedly detectable.

The clonotype originates from a human donor in good health. Some libraries in this study had Jurkat cell RNA spiked in. The sample consisted of naive CD8+ T cells from blood, with Jurkat cell RNA spiked in. Subset meaning: FACS-sorted CD8+CD4-CCR7+CD45RA+ naive T cells. The chain is built from TRBV6-2 or TRBV6-3 and TRBJ1-5, with D uncertain. CDR3 loop: CASSYSRSNQPQHF. The DNA of the CDR3 is TGTGCCAGCAGTTACTCGAGGTCCAATCAGCCCCAGCATTTT.